This TCR beta chain was sequenced during a study of early T cells in non-severe SARS-CoV-2 infection. CDR1 and CDR2 (germline): MGHRA, YSYEKL. The length of the CDR3 is 17 residues. Trimming took 4 bases from V and 5 from J; bases not matched to a gene: 12. TCRdb itself ran the 5' RACE reads through MiXCR, one entry per CDR3 protein. The profile shows 80,000 to 95,000 distinct CDR3 sequences, 16% of them singletons. This clonotype has a handful of counts. The sequence was obtained from an adult who was a healthcare worker with PCR-confirmed SARS-CoV-2 infection or an uninfected control (not recorded which). The specimen was whole blood, collected at baseline. The chain employs TRBV4-1 and TRBJ2-4; TRBD1 agrees at 9 bases. The CDR3 is CASSPMLTGGLENIQYF. CDR3 nucleotides: TGCGCCAGCAGCCCTATGTTAACAGGGGGCTTAGAAAACATTCAGTACTTC.